Presented here are 8 T cell receptor beta chains from one specimen sequenced in a study of beta chain features in type 1 diabetes. The sequenced template was cDNA made from the entire isolated RNA. Method: immunoSEQ multiplex PCR; TCRdb's copy keeps in-frame clones and lacks some. The sample lists 150,000 to 180,000 clones; about 7.3% were seen once. The source material was central memory CD4+ T cells from blood. The receptors shown here come from a man between 18 and 35 years old in good health.

This clone showed up many times. The chain links TRBV6-5 to TRBJ2-1; 11 bases agree with TRBD1. The germline V gene has CDR1 MNHEY and CDR2 SVGAGI. Losses at the gene ends were 6 bases for V and 4 bases for J; bases not matched to a gene: 5. The CDR3 covers 15 residues. DNA for the CDR3: TGTGCCAGCAGCGTCGGACAGGGGGCTTACAATGAGCAGTTCTTC. This sequence encodes CASSVGQGAYNEQFF.

This clone came up many times. The chain's CDR3 is CASSKAGGCETQYF. CDR3 sequence (DNA): TGTGCCAGCAGCAAAGCAGGGGGATGCGAGACCCAGTACTTC. The chain links TRBV21-1 to TRBJ2-5; the DNA was not compared with TRBD1, the D call given in the table. TRBV21-1 is listed as a pseudogene. The CDR3 consists of 14 residues.

The chain employs TRBV5-4 and TRBJ1-6; no clear D. Looked up from germline, CDR1 is SGHNT and CDR2 is YYREEE (reference sequence). Trimming took off 0 bases at V and 8 bases at J, with 12 bases between the two ends. This CDR3 contains 15 residues. The CDR3 reads CASSLDLGLDSPLHF. DNA for the CDR3: TGTGCCAGCAGCTTGGATCTCGGGTTGGATTCACCCCTCCACTTT.

This clone was counted at least ten times. The chain carries TRBV28 and TRBJ1-5; D ambiguous. Germline CDR1 and CDR2: MDHEN and SYDVKM. The CDR3 length is 12 residues. Trimming stripped 2 bases from V and 6 bases from J, with 5 bases between. CDR3 loop: CASSLAFQPQHF. CDR3 bases: TGTGCCAGCAGTTTAGCGTTTCAGCCCCAGCATTTT.

This chain uses TRBV5-1 with TRBJ1-2, with D perhaps matching TRBD1 (5 bases). This CDR3 spans 14 amino acids. Trimming cost V 4 bases and J 6 bases, with 16 bases left between them. Germline CDR1 reads SGHRS; CDR2 reads YFSETQ. The CDR3 coding sequence is TGCGCCAGCAGCGATGGAAACAGGAGGGATGGCTACACCTTC. Residues: CASSDGNRRDGYTF.

This chain uses TRBV30 with TRBJ2-3, with 12 bases aligning to TRBD2. This CDR3 has 15 residues. Losses at the gene ends were 8 bases for V and 0 bases for J; bases not matched to a gene: 6. Looked up from germline, CDR1 is GTSNPN and CDR2 is SVGIG (reference sequence). CDR3 coding DNA: TGTGCCCCCATTGGGACTAGCGGGAGCACAGATACGCAGTATTTT. Translation: CAPIGTSGSTDTQYF.

This clone has a handful of counts. V gene TRBV13 combines with J gene TRBJ2-1, with a tentative D call TRBD2 (6 bases). V lost 1 base, J lost 8 bases, and 12 bases lay in between. The CDR3 consists of 14 residues. Germline V gene lookup returns CDR1 PRHDT and CDR2 FYEKMQ (reference sequence). The DNA for the CDR3 is TGTGCCAGCAGCTTAGCGGGAGTAAGCGATGAGCAGTTCTTC. Its protein product is CASSLAGVSDEQFF.

J is TRBJ2-7 and V is TRBV4-2; 8 nucleotides line up with TRBD1. The CDR3 is 16 amino acids. The trim removed 0 bases at V and 0 bases at J, leaving 4 bases unmatched. The germline CDR1 and CDR2 sequences are LGHNA and YNFKEQ. The CDR3 coding sequence is TGTGCCAGCAGCCAAGACCCGGACAGGGACTCCTACGAGCAGTACTTC. This translates into CASSQDPDRDSYEQYF.